Listed below are T cell receptor beta chains from one sample, sequenced in a study of T cell changes during pregnancy in multiple sclerosis. TCRdb keeps only in-frame clones here, not all; method: immunoSEQ multiplex PCR. The sample has tens of thousands of clones, over 75% seen once; the top ten hold approximately 5%. Sequencing used CD8+ T cells from peripheral blood mononuclear cells, obtained before pregnancy. The receptors originated from a female donor with multiple sclerosis, enrolled in a pregnancy study. Each CDR3 is given with its conserved first and last residue. Each record gives: D gene, clone size, V gene, J gene, CDR3 DNA, CDR3 protein. The D gene is left open where the match is weak. Clone sizes are given selectively: once, few, many, or a class where the clone is expanded.

TRBD1	few	TRBV6-1	TRBJ2-7	TGTGCCAGCAGTGAATTGGAGACAGGGTTCTACGAGCAGTACTTC	CASSELETGFYEQYF
.	.	TRBV27	TRBJ2-1	TGTGCCAGCAGTTTACTAACAGGCAATGAGCAGTTCTTC	CASSLLTGNEQFF
TRBD1	once	TRBV5-1	TRBJ2-7	TGCGCCAGCAGCAGGGACAGCCCGTACGAGCAGTACTTC	CASSRDSPYEQYF
.	.	TRBV2	TRBJ2-2	TGTGCCAGCAGTGAGTCCGGGTACGGCACCGGGGAGCTGTTTTTT	CASSESGYGTGELFF
.	.	TRBV6-5	TRBJ1-6	TGTGCCAGCAGACCTCGGGGACACGTTAATTCACCCCTCCACTTT	CASRPRGHVNSPLHF
.	.	TRBV19	TRBJ2-1	TGTGCCAGTAGTATACTGGGGCTGGTCAGTGAGCAGTTCTTC	CASSILGLVSEQFF
TRBD2	.	TRBV7-2	TRBJ2-3	TGTGCCAGCAGCTCCCTAGGAGCGGGGATAAGCGCAGATACGCAGTATTTT	CASSSLGAGISADTQYF
.	.	TRBV20-1	TRBJ1-4	TGCAGTGCCCTTGGAGGGCTCTTT	CSALGGLF
.	few	TRBV27	TRBJ1-1	TGTGCCAGCAGTTTAGCCGCGGCCACTGAAGCTTTCTTT	CASSLAAATEAFF
.	.	TRBV14	TRBJ2-1	TGTGCCAGCAGCCCAGGATTTTACAATGAGCAGTTCTTC	CASSPGFYNEQFF
.	once	TRBV29-1	TRBJ1-2	TGCAGCGTTGATTGGGGAGACAGGCGTGGCTACACCTTC	CSVDWGDRRGYTF
.	.	TRBV4-2	TRBJ2-2	TGTGCCTCGCGATTGGACACCGGGGAGCTGTTTTTT	CASRLDTGELFF
.	.	TRBV7-3	TRBJ1-6	TGTGCCAGCAGCGACAACAGCAATTCACCCCTCCACTTT	CASSDNSNSPLHF
.	.	TRBV6-5	TRBJ2-3	TGTGCCAGCAGTTACTCGGGGGCAGGAGATACGCAGTATTTT	CASSYSGAGDTQYF
TRBD1	.	TRBV9	TRBJ2-5	TGTGCCAGCAGCTCCCCGGGACAGGGGGTCGGTACCCAAGAGACCCAGTACTTC	CASSSPGQGVGTQETQYF